One and the same sample provided the 18 T cell receptor beta chains below, sequenced in a study of human T cells and chemical hapten exposure. The time point was: patch test 1, 2 weeks after DPC sensitization. The treatment: therapeutic diphenylcyclopropenone sensitization with weekly scalp DPC. One entry per CDR3 protein, called by TCRdb with MiXCR from the RACE reads. The sample records 85,000 to 100,000 distinct CDR3 sequences, around an eighth being singletons. The sequences come from whole blood, collected in connection with sensitization to the hapten diphenylcyclopropenone (DPC). The origin of the receptors is a woman aged 40 to 50 with alopecia areata. Some clones in this sample may be carry-over from other donors' samples.

This chain joins TRBV4-3 and TRBJ1-1; D is ambiguous. Between the trimmed V and J ends, which lost 0 bases and 1 base, there was a span of 6 bases. This CDR3 region has 14 residues. Germline loops: CDR1 LGHNA, CDR2 YSLEER. The CDR3 coding sequence is TGCGCCAGCAGCCAAGATTCGAGGAACACTGAAGCTTTCTTT. This sequence encodes CASSQDSRNTEAFF.

This chain links TRBV12-3 or TRBV12-4 with TRBJ2-5; D is undetermined. The CDR3 has 12 residues. V was clipped by 2 bases and J by 5 bases, with 6 bases between them. This chain's CDR3 is CASSLIPETQYF. The CDR3 DNA follows: TGTGCCAGCAGTTTAATCCCGGAGACCCAGTACTTC.

This clonotype was recorded a few times. The DNA of the CDR3 is TGTGCCATCAGTGAGAAGGGCCTCGACTATGGCTACACCTTC. Amino acid sequence: CAISEKGLDYGYTF. The rearrangement links TRBV10-3 to TRBJ1-2; the D is unclear. Germline V CDR1 and CDR2: ENHRY, SYGVKD. The CDR3 runs 14 residues. V lost 2 bases and J 3 bases, leaving 10 bases between the germline ends.

V is TRBV3-1 and J is TRBJ2-1; 9 bases are shared with TRBD2. V was pared by 4 bases and J by 14 bases, with 3 bases of the junction left unmatched. Germline V gene lookup returns CDR1 LGHDT and CDR2 YNNKEL (reference sequence). This CDR3 is built from 11 residues. The DNA for the CDR3 is TGTGCCAGCAGCCTAGCGGGAGTGGAGTTCTTC. Translation: CASSLAGVEFF.

This clonotype was seen ten or more times. The chain recombines TRBV5-1 with TRBJ2-1; TRBD2 might be the D (6 bases). Trimming took off 4 bases at V and 4 bases at J, with 12 bases between the two ends. CDR3 size: 14 residues. Germline CDR1 reads SGHRS; CDR2 reads YFSETQ. In nucleotides, the CDR3 is TGCGCCAGCAGCCCCTCGGGGACTTACAATGAGCAGTTCTTC. It codes for CASSPSGTYNEQFF.

This rearrangement joins TRBV10-3 to TRBJ2-7, with D unresolved. Trimming left V 0 bases short and J 4 bases short, with 7 bases between. The germline V gene encodes CDR1 ENHRY and CDR2 SYGVKD. The CDR3 is 13 residues long. CDR3 nucleotides: TGTGCCATCAGTGAGTCGCAGGCTTACGAGCAGTACTTC. As protein: CAISESQAYEQYF.

This clonotype was detected only a few times. This sequence joins TRBV29-1 and TRBJ2-5; D may be TRBD1 (6 bases). CDR1 SQVTM and CDR2 ANQGSEA come from the germline V gene. The CDR3 sequence is 13 residues long. The ends were cut back, 6 bases at V and 1 base at J, with 12 bases in the middle. CDR3 nucleotides: TGCAGCGTGTTACAGGGAGTCCAAGAGACCCAGTACTTC. It translates to CSVLQGVQETQYF.

This clonotype showed up just a few times. V is TRBV6-1 and J is TRBJ1-2, with 9 bases identical to TRBD1. Germline lookup yields CDR1 MNHNS and CDR2 SASEGT. Trimming removed 8 bases from V and 2 bases from J; junction bases left unmatched: 15. The CDR3 is 17 amino acids. The CDR3 DNA reads as TGTGCCAGCTGCCATGGGGGACAGGGTGAGAGAAACTATGGCTACACCTTC. The encoded protein is CASCHGGQGERNYGYTF.

CDR3 sequence (DNA): TGTGCCAGCAGTTACAGACCTAACACCGGGGAGCTGTTTTTT. Translated: CASSYRPNTGELFF. The chain is built from TRBV6-2 or TRBV6-3 and TRBJ2-2; D gene unclear. This CDR3 has 14 residues. Looked up from germline, CDR1 is MNHEY and CDR2 is SVGEGT. V lost 2 bases, J lost 2 bases, and 6 bases lay in between.

There are a few counts of this clonotype. The chain combines TRBV20-1 with TRBJ1-2; TRBD1 matches 8 bases. V lost 6 bases, J lost 6 bases, and 12 bases stayed unmatched. This CDR3 region has 14 residues. CDR1 and CDR2 from the germline V gene are DFQATT and SNEGSKA (reference sequence). The CDR3 loop reads CSAPIPGQENGYTF. The CDR3 nucleotides read TGCAGTGCCCCGATACCGGGACAGGAAAATGGCTACACCTTC.

This clonotype came up a few times. The chain has TRBV20-1 and TRBJ1-5, with 8 nucleotides matching TRBD1. Per the germline V gene, CDR1 is DFQATT and CDR2 is SNEGSKA (reference sequence). The length of the CDR3 is 14 residues. J gave up 3 bases and V 8 bases, and 9 bases lay outside the gene matches. In DNA form, the CDR3 reads TGCAGTTTGGGAGGGACAGGCTCCAATCAGCCCCAGCATTTT. Translated: CSLGGTGSNQPQHF.

The CDR3 spells CASSEMSDYGYTF. CDR3 nucleotide sequence: TGTGCCAGCAGTGAAATGTCGGACTATGGCTACACCTTC. The chain carries TRBV2 and TRBJ1-2; D is unresolved. This CDR3 has 13 residues. Trimming took 2 bases from V and 3 from J, leaving 7 bases between them. Looked up from germline, CDR1 is SNHLY and CDR2 is FYNNEI.

The V call is TRBV30, the J call TRBJ1-5; no firm D call. In germline, CDR1 is GTSNPN, CDR2 SVGIG (reference sequence). Trimming stripped 2 bases from V and 5 bases from J, with 10 bases between. This CDR3 has 13 residues. The CDR3 nucleotides are TGTGCCTGGAGTTTCGGGTCGGATCAGCCCCAGCATTTT. It is translated as CAWSFGSDQPQHF.

This clonotype was picked up a small number of times. V is TRBV18 and J is TRBJ2-5; D gene uncertain. CDR3 length: 11 residues. Trimming shortened V by 10 bases and J by 5 bases, and 11 bases separated the two germline ends. Germline V lookup: CDR1 KGHSH, CDR2 LQKENI. CDR3 bases: TGTGCCACCAGGTTCGGCGAGACCCAGTACTTC. Residues: CATRFGETQYF.

Many counts were recorded for this clonotype. The chain combines TRBV4-2 with TRBJ2-5; D might be TRBD2 (5 bases). Trimming cost V 0 bases and J 8 bases, with 16 bases left between them. The length of the CDR3 is 15 residues. Germline lookup yields CDR1 LGHNA and CDR2 YNFKEQ. DNA for the CDR3: TGTGCCAGCAGCCAAGATGGAGCGGACCCCCCTACCCAGTACTTC. Amino acids: CASSQDGADPPTQYF.

The rearrangement links TRBV7-9 to TRBJ2-2; D remains unclear. The CDR3 consists of 13 residues. V was cut by 5 bases and J by 1 base, with 5 bases left in between. Germline lookup yields CDR1 SEHNR and CDR2 FQNEAQ (reference sequence). The CDR3 protein is CASSDRNTGELFF. The DNA for the CDR3 is TGTGCCAGCAGCGATAGGAACACCGGGGAGCTGTTTTTT. Full variable domain (outside the CDR3, taken from reference TRBV7-9 and TRBJ2-2): DTGVSQNPRHKITKRGQNVTFRCDPISEHNRLYWYRQTLGQGPEFLTYFQNEAQLEKSRLLSDRFSAERPKGSFSTLEIQRTEQGDSAMYLCASSDRNTGELFFGEGSRLTVL.

There are a few counts of this clonotype. The chain employs TRBV2 and TRBJ2-5, with D possibly matching TRBD2 (5 bases). This CDR3 comprises 13 residues. The V end was cut by 7 bases, the J end by 5 bases, with 14 bases between. Per germline, CDR1 SNHLY and CDR2 FYNNEI. The CDR3 nucleotides are TGTGCCAGCAACGAGGAGGTTGGGGAGACCCAGTACTTC. It codes for CASNEEVGETQYF.

This clonotype has only a few counts. This rearrangement joins TRBV12-3 or TRBV12-4 to TRBJ1-2, with a possible D match to TRBD1 (5 bases). Trimming cost V 6 bases and J 4 bases, with 15 bases left between them. This CDR3 is 14 amino acids long. CDR3 protein: CASRLAQGPYGYTF. CDR3 DNA: TGTGCCAGCAGACTCGCCCAGGGCCCCTATGGCTACACCTTC.